A single T cell receptor beta chain is shown here with its context. Read coverage stops 3 residues before the CDR3 terminus; the germline J gene supplies the remainder. The germline CDR1 and CDR2 sequences are SNHLY and FYNNEI. The V gene lost 5 bases and the J gene lost 7 bases, with 12 bases spanning the gap. CDR3 length: 13 amino acids. The entry originates in a study of T cells in women clearing cervical HPV infection. TCRdb keeps only in-frame clones here, not all; method: immunoSEQ multiplex PCR. This table holds under 45,000 clones. V and J are TRBV2 and TRBJ1-5; D is perhaps TRBD1 (6 bases). The origin of this receptor is a woman aged 18-70 years with a cervical HPV16 infection that either progressed to CIN3+ or cleared (not recorded which). What was sequenced was blood buffy coat. The CDR3 bases that were read are TGTGCCAGCAGTCGATCAGGGGTACAGCCC. Its protein product is CASSRSGVQP. The complete CDR3 reads CASSRSGVQPQHF.